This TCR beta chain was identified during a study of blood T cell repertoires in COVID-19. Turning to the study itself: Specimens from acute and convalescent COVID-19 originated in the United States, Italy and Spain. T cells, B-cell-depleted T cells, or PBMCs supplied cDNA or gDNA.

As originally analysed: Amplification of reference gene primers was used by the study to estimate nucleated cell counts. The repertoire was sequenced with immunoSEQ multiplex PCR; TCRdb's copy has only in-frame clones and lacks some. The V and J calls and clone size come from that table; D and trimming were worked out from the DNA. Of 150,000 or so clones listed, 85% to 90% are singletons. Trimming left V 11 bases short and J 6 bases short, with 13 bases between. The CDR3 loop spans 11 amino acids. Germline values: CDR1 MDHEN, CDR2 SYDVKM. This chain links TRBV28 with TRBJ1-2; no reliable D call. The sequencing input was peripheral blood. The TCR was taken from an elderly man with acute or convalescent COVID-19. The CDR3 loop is CAVTRGHGYTF. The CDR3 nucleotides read TGTGCCGTAACCCGGGGTCATGGCTACACCTTC.